This T cell receptor beta chain was found in a study of blood T cell repertoires in COVID-19. This CDR3 contains 14 residues. Germline V lookup: CDR1 SGHRS, CDR2 YFSETQ. Trimming removed 0 bases from V and 1 base from J, with 7 bases in between. TCRdb's table, derived via immunoSEQ multiplex PCR, lists solely in-frame clones and lacks some. The data contain under 250,000 clones, just over 85% of them seen just once; the ten biggest clones take up approximately 10%. The source material was peripheral blood. J is TRBJ1-1 and V is TRBV5-1; unclear D gene. The sequence came from a man aged 50-59 years with COVID-19, enrolled during active disease. The CDR3 is CASSLGIANTEAFF. In DNA, the CDR3 is TGCGCCAGCAGCTTGGGGATAGCGAACACTGAAGCTTTCTTT. Complete variable domain (other parts from reference TRBV5-1 and TRBJ1-1): KAGVTQTPRYLIKTRGQQVTLSCSPISGHRSVSWYQQTPGQGLQFLFEYFSETQRNKGNFPGRFSGRQFSNSRSEMNVSTLELGDSALYLCASSLGIANTEAFFGQGTRLTVV.